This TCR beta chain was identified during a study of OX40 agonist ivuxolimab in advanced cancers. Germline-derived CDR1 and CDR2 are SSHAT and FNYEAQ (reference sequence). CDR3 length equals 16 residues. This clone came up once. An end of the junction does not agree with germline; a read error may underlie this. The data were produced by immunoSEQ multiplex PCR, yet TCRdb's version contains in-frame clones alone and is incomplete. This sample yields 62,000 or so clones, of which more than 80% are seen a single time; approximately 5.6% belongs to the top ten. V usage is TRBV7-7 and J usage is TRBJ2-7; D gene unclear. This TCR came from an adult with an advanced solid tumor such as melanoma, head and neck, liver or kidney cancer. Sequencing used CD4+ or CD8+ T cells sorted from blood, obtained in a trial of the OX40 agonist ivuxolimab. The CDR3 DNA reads TGTGCTAGCAGCTTAGCCCCGGACCCGAGCTCCTACGAGCAGTACTTC. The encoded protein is CASSLAPDPSSYEQYF.